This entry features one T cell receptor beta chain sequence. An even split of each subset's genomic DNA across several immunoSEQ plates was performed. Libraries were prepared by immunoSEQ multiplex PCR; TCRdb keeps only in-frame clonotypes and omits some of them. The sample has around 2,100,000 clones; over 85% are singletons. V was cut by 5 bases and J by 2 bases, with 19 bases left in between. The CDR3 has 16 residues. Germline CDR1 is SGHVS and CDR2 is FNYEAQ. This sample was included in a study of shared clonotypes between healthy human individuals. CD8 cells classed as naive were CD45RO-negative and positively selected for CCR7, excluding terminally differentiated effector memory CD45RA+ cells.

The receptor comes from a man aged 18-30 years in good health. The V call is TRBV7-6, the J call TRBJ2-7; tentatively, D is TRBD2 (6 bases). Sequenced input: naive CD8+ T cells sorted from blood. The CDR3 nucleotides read TGTGCCAGCAGCCCAATGGGAGGAGGGTTACCCTACGAGCAGTACTTC. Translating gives CASSPMGGGLPYEQYF.